The rows below give T cell receptor beta chains drawn from one sample of a study of blood T cell repertoires in COVID-19. The table came from immunoSEQ multiplex PCR; TCRdb's copy has only in-frame clones and leaves some out. The profile shows under 250,000 clones, approximately 80% of them singletons. What was sequenced was peripheral blood. These TCRs come from a man aged 40-49 years with acute or convalescent COVID-19. The CDR3 runs from the conserved cysteine through the conserved F or W. D genes are given only for firm matches. Clone sizes are given selectively: once, few, many, or a class where the clone is expanded.

D gene: TRBD2
clone size: -
V gene: TRBV19
J gene: TRBJ2-7
CDR3 protein: CASSASGGSYEQYF
CDR3 DNA: TGTGCCAGTAGTGCTAGCGGAGGCTCCTACGAGCAGTACTTC

D gene: -
clone size: -
V gene: TRBV18
J gene: TRBJ1-2
CDR3 protein: CASSPPGGAYGYTF
CDR3 DNA: TGTGCCAGCTCACCACCGGGGGGGGCGTATGGCTACACCTTC

D gene: -
clone size: once
V gene: TRBV6-5
J gene: TRBJ2-6
CDR3 protein: CASSTTGANVLTF
CDR3 DNA: TGTGCCAGCAGTACAACTGGGGCCAACGTCCTGACTTTC

D gene: -
clone size: few
V gene: TRBV6-1
J gene: TRBJ1-6
CDR3 protein: CASSAFGPSRDSPLHF
CDR3 DNA: TGTGCCAGCAGTGCTTTCGGGCCCTCCAGGGATTCACCCCTCCACTTT

D gene: TRBD2
clone size: -
V gene: TRBV30
J gene: TRBJ2-1
CDR3 protein: CAWSWTSGTYNEQFF
CDR3 DNA: TGTGCCTGGAGTTGGACTAGCGGGACCTACAATGAGCAGTTCTTC

D gene: -
clone size: once
V gene: TRBV9
J gene: TRBJ1-6
CDR3 protein: CASSAPGGTPLHF
CDR3 DNA: TGTGCCAGCAGCGCCCCCGGAGGGACACCCCTCCACTTT

D gene: -
clone size: -
V gene: TRBV7-3
J gene: TRBJ1-2
CDR3 protein: CASSLSGGTSLYGYTF
CDR3 DNA: TGTGCCAGCAGCTTATCGGGAGGGACTTCTCTCTATGGCTACACCTTC

D gene: TRBD2
clone size: -
V gene: TRBV3-1/TRBV3-2
J gene: TRBJ2-7
CDR3 protein: CASSSGGGRIMYEQYF
CDR3 DNA: TGTGCCAGCAGCTCGGGAGGGGGTAGAATTATGTACGAGCAGTACTTC

D gene: TRBD1
clone size: -
V gene: TRBV9
J gene: TRBJ2-3
CDR3 protein: CASSFSDRGIPDTQYF
CDR3 DNA: TGTGCCAGCAGCTTTTCAGACAGGGGGATCCCAGATACGCAGTATTTT

D gene: -
clone size: -
V gene: TRBV5-4
J gene: TRBJ1-1
CDR3 protein: CASSLDAGHAMDTEAFF
CDR3 DNA: TGTGCCAGCAGCTTGGATGCGGGGCATGCGATGGACACTGAAGCTTTCTTT

D gene: TRBD2
clone size: -
V gene: TRBV9
J gene: TRBJ2-7
CDR3 protein: CASSVGGRAPYEQYF
CDR3 DNA: TGTGCCAGCAGCGTAGGCGGGAGGGCCCCCTACGAGCAGTACTTC

D gene: TRBD1
clone size: few
V gene: TRBV19
J gene: TRBJ1-5
CDR3 protein: CASSIYQGVVQPQHF
CDR3 DNA: TGTGCCAGTAGTATATATCAGGGGGTGGTTCAGCCCCAGCATTTT

D gene: -
clone size: -
V gene: TRBV4-3
J gene: TRBJ2-7
CDR3 protein: CASSQDYRSIAYEQYF
CDR3 DNA: TGCGCCAGCAGCCAAGATTACAGGTCAATCGCCTACGAGCAGTACTTC

D gene: -
clone size: -
V gene: TRBV9
J gene: TRBJ2-7
CDR3 protein: CASSGSSYEQYF
CDR3 DNA: TGTGCCAGCAGCGGGAGCTCCTACGAGCAGTACTTC

D gene: -
clone size: -
V gene: TRBV2
J gene: TRBJ2-5
CDR3 protein: CASTPQETQYF
CDR3 DNA: TGTGCCAGCACCCCTCAAGAGACCCAGTACTTC

D gene: -
clone size: -
V gene: TRBV5-1
J gene: TRBJ1-4
CDR3 protein: CASMRGGGNEKLFF
CDR3 DNA: TGCGCCAGCATGCGTGGCGGGGGAAATGAAAAACTGTTTTTT